Presented here are 4 T cell receptor beta chains from one specimen sequenced in a study of vaccination effects on CD4 cells after COVID-19. Their target antigens are unknown. Culture proceeded for under twelve days, and CD4+ T cells were then isolated. All participants had two doses of either the BNT162b2 or mRNA-1273 vaccine. Using immunoSEQ multiplex PCR, the repertoire was profiled, and TCRdb retains in-frame clones only, with some absent. The sample consists of 40,000 to 50,000 clones, 60% to 75% of them appearing once. The specimen was CD4+ T cells from PBMCs cultured without peptide, collected after COVID-19 vaccination. The receptor set was obtained from a human donor who received a COVID-19 vaccine.

The chain employs TRBV6-4 and TRBJ2-3; TRBD2 matches at 10 bases. Germline V gives CDR1 MRHNA, CDR2 SNTAGT. V lost 8 bases to trimming and J lost 1 base; unmatched junction nucleotides: 0. The CDR3 length is 13 residues. Here the CDR3 reads CASGTSGTDTQYF. Written as DNA, the CDR3 is TGTGCCAGCGGGACTAGCGGCACAGATACGCAGTATTTT.

The V call is TRBV3-1 (or the pseudogene TRBV3-2), the J call TRBJ1-4; 9 nucleotides align to TRBD1. CDR1 is LGHDT, CDR2 YNNKEL, per germline (reference sequence). CDR3 length equals 15 residues. The V and J ends lost 1 base and 9 bases, in that order; junction bases with no gene match: 6. The CDR3 DNA is TGTGCCAGCAGCCAAGCCGGGACAGGGTTTAAAAAACTGTTTTTT. Its translation: CASSQAGTGFKKLFF.

This chain joins TRBV6-1 and TRBJ2-7; D is uncertain. The length of the CDR3 is 12 residues. V lost 2 bases to trimming and J lost 4 bases, with 6 bases between them. The germline V gene has CDR1 MNHNS and CDR2 SASEGT. CDR3 loop: CASSESRYEQYF. DNA of the CDR3: TGTGCCAGCAGTGAATCTCGGTACGAGCAGTACTTC.

The chain joins TRBV29-1 to TRBJ2-1; no firm D call. V was pared by 3 bases and J by 4 bases, with 13 bases between. The CDR3 is 14 residues long. CDR1 and CDR2 from the germline V gene are SQVTM and ANQGSEA. In DNA form, the CDR3 reads TGCAGCGTTGACCCTAGTGGGTTTTACAATGAGCAGTTCTTC. It codes for CSVDPSGFYNEQFF.